These 30 T cell receptor beta chains originate from one sample sequenced in a study of Graves' ophthalmopathy and Graves' hyperthyroidism. RNA served as the template for amplifying TCR beta CDR3 regions. Scientists carried out first-round RT-PCR using HTBI primers and then a second-round multiplex PCR. One entry per CDR3 protein, called by TCRdb with MiXCR from the multiplex PCR reads. The profile shows almost 750,000 distinct CDR3 sequences, around 40% of them singletons. The sequenced sample was peripheral blood. These TCRs come from an adult man with Graves' ophthalmopathy.

The chain has TRBV25-1 and TRBJ2-2, with 7 bases that match TRBD2. The germline gives CDR1 MGHDK, CDR2 SYGVNS. V trimming: 5 bases; J trimming: 4 bases; junction bases outside the gene matches: 4. The CDR3 spans 14 residues. CDR3 sequence (DNA): TGTGCCAGCAGTTTACTAGCGAGCACCGGGGAGCTGTTTTTT. It specifies CASSLLASTGELFF.

Concerning this clonotype: The junction differs from germline at one of its ends, possibly a read error. V gene TRBV10-3 combines with J gene TRBJ2-7; perhaps TRBD1 as D (5 bases). Germline CDR1 reads ENHRY; CDR2 reads SYGVKD. The CDR3 totals 16 residues. This CDR3 reads CASSYSSDTGWYEQYF. CDR3 in DNA: TGTGCCAGCAGTTACTCGTCGGACACGGGCTGGTACGAGCAGTACTTC.

Only a few counts were recorded for this clonotype. This sequence joins TRBV7-3 and TRBJ1-1, with D perhaps TRBD1 (5 bases). V lost 5 bases to trimming and J lost 1 base, with 14 bases between them. In germline, CDR1 is SGHTA, CDR2 FQGTGA. This CDR3 is built from 15 residues. The CDR3 loop reads CASSGGGRRNTEAFF. The CDR3 nucleotides read TGTGCCAGCAGCGGGGGGGGACGGCGGAACACTGAAGCTTTCTTT.

This clonotype came up many times. The V gene is TRBV29-1, the J gene TRBJ2-2; D is uncertain. Germline V gives CDR1 SQVTM, CDR2 ANQGSEA. The CDR3 runs 12 residues. V lost 8 bases and J lost 1, with 8 bases in between. CDR3 in DNA: TGCAGCATCAGACAGAACACCGGGGAGCTGTTTTTT. Its translation: CSIRQNTGELFF.

This sequence joins TRBV29-1 and TRBJ2-7; weak D call: TRBD2 (6 bases). The CDR3 totals 14 residues. Germline V gene data show CDR1 as SQVTM and CDR2 as ANQGSEA. CDR3 bases: TGCAGTGCTAGAGATTCGCGGGGAACCTACGAGCAGTACTTC. It yields the protein CSARDSRGTYEQYF.

The chain has TRBV19 and TRBJ2-6; D may be TRBD1 (7 bases). The V gene lost 10 bases and the J gene lost 2 bases, with 12 bases spanning the gap. Germline V gene lookup returns CDR1 LNHDA and CDR2 SQIVND (reference sequence). The CDR3 covers 14 residues. CDR3 residues: CAKEGATGANVLTF. DNA for the CDR3: TGTGCCAAGGAGGGGGCGACTGGGGCCAACGTCCTGACTTTC. The full variable domain, completed using reference TRBV19 and TRBJ2-6, is DGGITQSPKYLFRKEGQNVTLSCEQNLNHDAMYWYRQDPGQGLRLIYYSQIVNDFQKGDIAEGYSVSREKKESFPLTVTSAQKNPTAFYLCAKEGATGANVLTFGAGSRLTVL.

In this sample, this clonotype turned up a few times. At one end the junction does not follow the germline gene, possibly because of a read error. V usage is TRBV25-1 and J usage is TRBJ2-2, with D perhaps TRBD2 (6 bases). The CDR3 contains 16 residues. Germline V gene sequence: CDR1 MGHDK, CDR2 SYGVNS. The CDR3 nucleotides read TGCGCCAGCAGTCTCCGGGGGAACGCGGGCACCGGGGAGCTGTTTTTT. Protein product: CASSLRGNAGTGELFF.

The chain carries TRBV7-2 and TRBJ2-6; TRBD1 might be the D (6 bases). In germline, CDR1 is SGHTA, CDR2 FQGNSA. The CDR3 has 18 residues. Trimming pared 0 bases from V and 4 bases from J, leaving 16 bases between. The DNA for the CDR3 is TGTGCCAGCAGCTTAGCGGCGACAGGTCTAGACGGGGCCAACGTCCTGACTTTC. Its translation is CASSLAATGLDGANVLTF.

This clonotype was found a few times. J is TRBJ1-2 and V is TRBV10-3; TRBD1 is a possible D gene (5 bases). Trimming took off 10 bases at V and 3 bases at J, with 15 bases between the two ends. This CDR3 has 13 amino acids. The germline gives CDR1 ENHRY, CDR2 SYGVKD. The CDR3 is CASRVGVYYGYTF. CDR3 DNA sequence: TGTGCCAGCAGGGTTGGGGTCTACTATGGCTACACCTTC.

This clonotype occurred many times. This chain uses TRBV7-9 with TRBJ2-5; TRBD1 matches at 8 bases. V gave up 7 bases and J gave up 1 base; unmatched junction bases: 8. Germline V gives CDR1 SEHNR, CDR2 FQNEAQ (reference sequence). This CDR3 region has 15 residues. The DNA of the CDR3 is TGTGCCAGCAACTTCGGACAGGGACCCCAAGAGACCCAGTACTTC. This translates into CASNFGQGPQETQYF.

The chain carries TRBV12-3 or TRBV12-4 and TRBJ1-4, with 10 positions matching TRBD1. The CDR3 length is 15 residues. Unmatched junction bases numbered 7, after V lost 6 bases and J lost 6 bases. In DNA, the CDR3 is TGTGCCAGCAGGGATCGGGACAGGGGTCATGAAAAACTGTTTTTT. It yields the protein CASRDRDRGHEKLFF.

This clonotype was counted at least ten times. CDR3 protein: CATSRDHPGGMNTEAFF. As DNA, the CDR3 is TGTGCCACCAGCAGAGATCACCCAGGGGGTATGAACACTGAAGCTTTCTTT. The rearrangement joins TRBV15 to TRBJ1-1; the match to TRBD1 covers 7 bases. Germline CDR1 and CDR2: LNHNV and YYDKDF (reference sequence). The CDR3 is 17 amino acids. V gave up 0 bases and J gave up 0 bases; unmatched junction bases: 7.

For this clonotype: The junction departs from the called germline gene at one end, perhaps through a read error. The chain joins TRBV11-2 to TRBJ2-5; D might be TRBD1 (5 bases). CDR1 is SGHAT and CDR2 is FQNNGV in the germline V gene. The CDR3 has 15 amino acids. CDR3 residues: CASSHLKGLGETQYF. The CDR3 nucleotides read TGCGCCAGCAGCCACCTCAAGGGGCTAGGGGAGACCCAGTACTTC.

The chain employs TRBV10-3 and TRBJ1-4, with 8 nucleotides matching TRBD1. The J segment lost 6 bases and the V segment lost 6 bases, leaving 6 bases of the junction unmatched. This CDR3 region has 14 residues. Germline assignment: CDR1 ENHRY and CDR2 SYGVKD. The CDR3 nucleotides read TGTGCCATCAGCACGACAGGGGCGGATGAAAAACTGTTTTTT. It yields the protein CAISTTGADEKLFF.

The chain joins TRBV10-3 to TRBJ1-1; D is uncertain. The CDR3 is 13 amino acids. Trimming cost V 4 bases and J 5 bases, with 11 bases left between them. Germline V gene lookup returns CDR1 ENHRY and CDR2 SYGVKD. The CDR3 coding sequence is TGTGCCATCAGTGCCTCTTCCGGGACTGAAGCTTTCTTT. This codes for CAISASSGTEAFF.

This clonotype has only a few counts. This may stem from a read error, because a much larger clone lies one nucleotide away. The chain has TRBV2 and TRBJ1-4; D remains ambiguous. Germline V gene lookup returns CDR1 SNHLY and CDR2 FYNNEI. The CDR3 contains 15 residues. V shed 4 bases and J shed 3 bases, with 12 bases lying between them. The chain's CDR3 is CASSVLSAANEKLFF. The DNA of the CDR3 is TGTGCCAGCAGTGTGCTTTCGGCCGCTAATGAAAAACTGTTTTTT.

Note on this clonotype: A clone one base away is much larger, so this may be a read error. The V and J genes are TRBV7-6 and TRBJ1-1; the D is unclear. The CDR3 sequence is 14 residues long. In germline, CDR1 is SGHVS, CDR2 FNYEAQ. CDR3 coding DNA: TGTGCCAGCAGCTTAGCGCGAACGAACACTGAAGCTGTCTTT. Translation: CASSLARTNTEAVF.

This chain connects TRBV11-2 to TRBJ2-5; D is perhaps TRBD1 (6 bases). V was clipped by 4 bases and J by 4 bases, with 19 bases between them. CDR3 length: 16 amino acids. The germline V gene has CDR1 SGHAT and CDR2 FQNNGV. DNA for the CDR3: TGTGCCAGCAGCTGGGACAAGGGTAGGCTAAGAGAGACCCAGTACTTC. Protein product: CASSWDKGRLRETQYF.

This clonotype was found a few times. The V call is TRBV19, the J call TRBJ1-6; tentatively, D is TRBD1 (6 bases). The CDR3 is 17 amino acids. Looked up from germline, CDR1 is LNHDA and CDR2 is SQIVND (reference sequence). The V and J ends lost 9 bases and 7 bases respectively, with 25 bases between them. The CDR3 DNA is TGTGCCAGCAGTTACTCCTACTGGGACACGGGAAATTCACCCCTCCACTTT. It translates to CASSYSYWDTGNSPLHF. Together with reference TRBV19 and TRBJ1-6, the CDR3 gives the full variable domain: DGGITQSPKYLFRKEGQNVTLSCEQNLNHDAMYWYRQDPGQGLRLIYYSQIVNDFQKGDIAEGYSVSREKKESFPLTVTSAQKNPTAFYLCASSYSYWDTGNSPLHFGNGTRLTVT.

This clonotype was seen more than once but under ten times. The chain joins TRBV7-8 to TRBJ1-1; 8 bases fit TRBD1. This CDR3 region has 15 residues. With V trimmed by 8 bases and J by 0 bases, 8 bases remained unmatched. Germline lookup yields CDR1 SGHVS and CDR2 FQNEAQ. The chain's CDR3 is CASGGTGLMNTEAFF. In DNA, the CDR3 is TGTGCCAGCGGAGGGACAGGTTTAATGAACACTGAAGCTTTCTTT.

Only one count was recorded for this clonotype. CDR3 sequence: CSARALTGFVYQETQYF. CDR3 sequence (DNA): TGCAGTGCTAGAGCCCTGACAGGGTTTGTTTACCAAGAGACCCAGTACTTC. This chain connects TRBV20-1 to TRBJ2-5; 7 nucleotides line up with TRBD1. Losses at the gene ends were 1 base for V and 0 bases for J; bases not matched to a gene: 11. The V gene's germline CDR1 is DFQATT and CDR2 SNEGSKA (reference sequence). The CDR3 sequence is 17 residues long.

The rearrangement uses TRBV25-1 and TRBJ1-1; no reliable D call. The CDR3 length is 11 residues. CDR1 is MGHDK and CDR2 is SYGVNS in the germline V gene. V was cut by 5 bases and J by 9 bases, with 10 bases left in between. The DNA for the CDR3 is TGTGCCAGCAGTTCCACCCGAAAAGCTTTCTTT. Protein: CASSSTRKAFF.

This clonotype was counted many times. The chain uses TRBV29-1 and TRBJ1-6, with TRBD1 as a possible D gene (5 bases). Germline V gene data show CDR1 as SQVTM and CDR2 as ANQGSEA. V shed 5 bases and J shed 6 bases, with 20 bases lying between them. The CDR3 length is 16 residues. The CDR3: CSVRLSGTGLNSPLHF. The CDR3 DNA reads TGCAGCGTTAGACTGAGCGGAACAGGACTTAATTCACCCCTCCACTTT.

To note about this clonotype: The conserved closing phenylalanine or tryptophan is absent in this CDR3, likely reflecting a read error. Because the CDR3's place on the DNA is in doubt, the DNA is left out and the CDR3 is given as listed by TCRdb. The gene calls are TRBV15 and TRBJ1-3. The CDR3 is 8 residues long, ends included. Germline values: CDR1 LNHNV, CDR2 YYDKDF (reference sequence). CDR3 protein: CATSRAGV.

The chain carries TRBV11-1 and TRBJ2-6, with D possibly being TRBD1 or TRBD2 (5 bases each). Germline V gives CDR1 SGHAT, CDR2 FQDESV (reference sequence). The CDR3 extends over 19 amino acids. With 7 bases removed from V and 0 bases from J, the gap between germline ends came to 22 bases. For the CDR3, the DNA is TGTGCCAGCATCGGGGCAGCTCCCGGACATGCCTCTGGGGCCAACGTCCTGACTTTC. Translated: CASIGAAPGHASGANVLTF.

This chain links TRBV6-5 with TRBJ2-6; TRBD1 matches at 8 bases. J lost 3 bases, V lost 6 bases, and 4 bases had no gene match. Germline V gene lookup returns CDR1 MNHEY and CDR2 SVGAGI. The CDR3 is 15 amino acids. CDR3 loop: CASRPGGDGANVLTF. Written as DNA, the CDR3 is TGTGCCAGCAGGCCAGGGGGCGATGGGGCCAACGTCCTGACTTTC.

The chain employs TRBV11-2 and TRBJ1-1; D call uncertain. Trimming took off 3 bases at V and 2 bases at J, with 19 bases between the two ends. Germline V CDR1 and CDR2: SGHAT, FQNNGV. CDR3 length: 17 residues. CDR3 sequence reads: CASSLFLPVALNTEAFF. The CDR3 nucleotides read TGTGCCAGCAGCTTGTTCCTTCCGGTGGCATTAAACACTGAAGCTTTCTTT. Full variable domain (rest looked up from reference TRBV11-2 and TRBJ1-1): EAGVAQSPRYKIIEKRQSVAFWCNPISGHATLYWYQQILGQGPKLLIQFQNNGVVDDSQLPKDRFSAERLKGVDSTLKIQPAKLEDSAVYLCASSLFLPVALNTEAFFGQGTRLTVV.

Many counts were recorded for this clonotype. The V gene is TRBV20-1, the J gene TRBJ1-6; D gene uncertain. Trimming took 5 bases from V and 5 from J, leaving 4 bases between them. Germline assignment: CDR1 DFQATT and CDR2 SNEGSKA (reference sequence). The CDR3 consists of 11 residues. CDR3 nucleotide sequence: TGCAGTGCTGGGGATAATTCACCCCTCCACTTT. Translating it yields CSAGDNSPLHF.

This clonotype was detected ten times or more. This sequence joins TRBV7-6 and TRBJ1-1; D unresolved. The length of the CDR3 is 13 residues. The V end was cut by 2 bases, the J end by 3 bases, with 7 bases between. Germline V lookup: CDR1 SGHVS, CDR2 FNYEAQ. The CDR3 DNA reads TGTGCCAGCAGCTTAAGTCAAGACACTGAAGCTTTCTTT. It translates to CASSLSQDTEAFF.

J is TRBJ1-1 and V is TRBV5-4; perhaps TRBD1 as D (5 bases). The CDR3 is 18 residues long. The V end lost 0 bases, the J end lost 0 bases, and 18 bases lay between the germline ends. Germline-derived CDR1 and CDR2 are SGHNT and YYREEE (reference sequence). Here the CDR3 DNA reads TGTGCCAGCAGCTTGGGCCCGACAGAGTTAATCATGAACACTGAAGCTTTCTTT. It specifies CASSLGPTELIMNTEAFF. The variable domain in full, with the rest retrieved from reference TRBV5-4 and TRBJ1-1, is ETGVTQSPTHLIKTRGQQVTLRCSSQSGHNTVSWYQQALGQGPQFIFQYYREEENGRGNFPPRFSGLQFPNYSSELNVNALELDDSALYLCASSLGPTELIMNTEAFFGQGTRLTVV.